The 19 T cell receptor beta chains below come from one sample, sequenced in a study of cytomegalovirus exposure and HLA in healthy donors. Primers included in the PCR were 60 Vbeta and 13 Jbeta primers. Here immunoSEQ multiplex PCR was the method, and the copy in TCRdb shows in-frame clones only, minus some. This sample has about 160,000 clones, with 70% to 90% found just once. The sequenced sample was PBMCs. All receptors derive from a woman in her twenties or thirties in good health and CMV-seropositive.

V usage is TRBV19 and J usage is TRBJ2-6, with D unclear. CDR3 size: 13 residues. The germline gives CDR1 LNHDA, CDR2 SQIVND (reference sequence). Trimming took off 7 bases at V and 5 bases at J, with 9 bases between the two ends. The CDR3 DNA reads as TGTGCCAGTATGAGGCCCCGGGCCAACGTCCTGACTTTC. As protein: CASMRPRANVLTF. Full variable domain (missing parts from reference TRBV19 and TRBJ2-6): DGGITQSPKYLFRKEGQNVTLSCEQNLNHDAMYWYRQDPGQGLRLIYYSQIVNDFQKGDIAEGYSVSREKKESFPLTVTSAQKNPTAFYLCASMRPRANVLTFGAGSRLTVL.

The chain has TRBV30 and TRBJ1-2, with 9 positions matching TRBD1. In germline, CDR1 is GTSNPN, CDR2 SVGIG (reference sequence). Trimming at V came to 4 bases and at J to 6 bases, leaving 3 bases not matched to a gene. The CDR3 length is 12 residues. CDR3 sequence (DNA): TGTGCCTGGACTAGACAGGGGGATGGCTACACCTTC. It translates to CAWTRQGDGYTF.

In its sample, this clone was seen a few times. This sequence joins TRBV30 and TRBJ1-6; D is possibly TRBD1 (6 bases). V shed 0 bases and J shed 6 bases, with 9 bases lying between them. Germline values: CDR1 GTSNPN, CDR2 SVGIG (reference sequence). The CDR3 is 14 residues long. The CDR3 nucleotides read TGTGCCTGGAGTGTACAGGGCTCTAATTCACCCCTCCACTTT. This codes for CAWSVQGSNSPLHF.

J is TRBJ1-6 and V is TRBV4-2, with 7 bases fitting TRBD1. Germline V lookup: CDR1 LGHNA, CDR2 YNFKEQ. The CDR3 extends over 15 amino acids. Unmatched junction bases numbered 4, after V lost 0 bases and J lost 8 bases. CDR3 coding DNA: TGTGCCAGCAGCCAAGAAGGGGACAGCTATTCACCCCTCCACTTT. Amino acids: CASSQEGDSYSPLHF.

In its sample, this clone was seen a few times. The chain is built from TRBV7-2 and TRBJ1-4, with D perhaps TRBD1 (6 bases). CDR1 and CDR2 (germline): SGHTA, FQGNSA. Trimming left V 5 bases short and J 0 bases short, with 13 bases between. The CDR3 covers 16 residues. The CDR3 DNA reads as TGTGCCAGCAGCCCAAGGACAGTTGCAACTAATGAAAAACTGTTTTTT. This translates into CASSPRTVATNEKLFF.

This rearrangement joins TRBV4-3 to TRBJ2-5; D remains ambiguous. The length of the CDR3 is 15 residues. Germline CDR1 is LGHNA and CDR2 is YSLEER. V shed 0 bases and J shed 1 base, with 9 bases lying between them. CDR3 in DNA: TGCGCCAGCAGCCAAGATCTGGCAGTCCAAGAGACCCAGTACTTC. It yields the protein CASSQDLAVQETQYF.

The genes are TRBV28 and TRBJ2-1; possible D gene TRBD2, 6 bases. Trimming took 2 bases from V and 5 from J, leaving 13 bases between them. The CDR3 contains 15 residues. Germline-derived CDR1 and CDR2 are MDHEN and SYDVKM. This CDR3 is CASSLGGSKNNEQFF. CDR3 coding DNA: TGTGCCAGCAGTTTAGGGGGGTCGAAAAACAATGAGCAGTTCTTC.

This clone showed up just a few times. The J gene is TRBJ1-4, the V gene TRBV7-2, with D possibly being TRBD1 (6 bases). V lost 0 bases and J lost 3, with 11 bases in between. The CDR3 loop spans 16 amino acids. Germline V gene data show CDR1 as SGHTA and CDR2 as FQGNSA. CDR3: CASSLARGSANEKLFF. CDR3 DNA sequence: TGTGCCAGCAGCTTAGCCAGGGGATCAGCTAATGAAAAACTGTTTTTT.

The chain employs TRBV5-4 and TRBJ2-5; maybe TRBD2 (6 bases). Trimming shortened V by 4 bases and J by 3 bases, and 22 bases separated the two germline ends. The CDR3 consists of 17 residues. CDR1 SGHNT and CDR2 YYREEE come from the germline V gene (reference sequence). The CDR3, as DNA: TGTGCCAGCAGCCCCCGGGCCCCCGGAGGGCCCAAAGAGACCCAGTACTTC. This translates into CASSPRAPGGPKETQYF. The whole variable domain, filled in from reference TRBV5-4 and TRBJ2-5, reads ETGVTQSPTHLIKTRGQQVTLRCSSQSGHNTVSWYQQALGQGPQFIFQYYREEENGRGNFPPRFSGLQFPNYSSELNVNALELDDSALYLCASSPRAPGGPKETQYFGPGTRLLVL.

The chain has TRBV6-1 and TRBJ2-5; D is perhaps TRBD1 (6 bases). The J call is uncertain, as TRBJ2-7 better fits the DNA end. The CDR3 consists of 13 residues. Germline CDR1 reads MNHNS; CDR2 reads SASEGT. The CDR3 DNA reads TGTGCCAGCCTTGGACAGAACACCTACGAGCAGTACTTC. Its protein product is CASLGQNTYEQYF.

V usage is TRBV6-5 and J usage is TRBJ1-2; D might be TRBD1 (6 bases). Germline V lookup: CDR1 MNHEY, CDR2 SVGAGI. V lost 4 bases and J 4 bases, leaving 10 bases between the germline ends. This CDR3 contains 13 residues. Here the CDR3 reads CASSSVRGYGYTF. The DNA of the CDR3 is TGTGCCAGCAGTTCAGTCAGGGGCTATGGCTACACCTTC.

The V call is TRBV6-6, the J call TRBJ1-2; possibly TRBD1 for D (5 bases). CDR1 is MNHNY, CDR2 SVGAGI, per germline (reference sequence). V lost 2 bases to trimming and J lost 3 bases, with 13 bases between them. The CDR3 is 15 amino acids. The CDR3 nucleotides read TGTGCCAGCAGTTACGTCGGTCGGGGGTACTATGGCTACACCTTC. Protein: CASSYVGRGYYGYTF.

The chain recombines TRBV18 with TRBJ1-5; TRBD1 agrees at 10 bases. The CDR3 is 14 amino acids. With 6 bases clipped from V and 6 bases from J, the junction kept 5 bases outside the gene matches. The germline CDR1 and CDR2 sequences are KGHSH and LQKENI. CDR3 nucleotides: TGTGCCAGCTCGTCCGGGACAGGGGCTCAGCCCCAGCATTTT. Translation gives CASSSGTGAQPQHF. The full variable domain, in which reference TRBV18 and TRBJ1-5 provide the parts outside the CDR3, is NAGVMQNPRHLVRRRGQEARLRCSPMKGHSHVYWYRQLPEEGLKFMVYLQKENIIDESGMPKERFSAEFPKEGPSILRIQQVVRGDSAAYFCASSSGTGAQPQHFGDGTRLSIL.

This clone was counted only a few times. The rearrangement links TRBV5-1 to TRBJ2-4, with D possibly TRBD2 on 6 matching bases. CDR3 size: 16 residues. Trimming took off 4 bases at V and 0 bases at J, with 14 bases between the two ends. Per the germline V gene, CDR1 is SGHRS and CDR2 is YFSETQ. The CDR3 loop reads CASSAGTFLAKNIQYF. CDR3 coding DNA: TGCGCCAGCAGCGCGGGGACTTTCCTAGCCAAAAACATTCAGTACTTC.

V usage is TRBV28 and J usage is TRBJ1-3, with TRBD1 as a possible D gene (5 bases). The germline V gene encodes CDR1 MDHEN and CDR2 SYDVKM. This CDR3 is 15 amino acids long. Trimming stripped 3 bases from V and 0 bases from J, with 9 bases between. DNA for the CDR3: TGTGCCAGCAGTTTGGGGGGGGGCTCTGGAAACACCATATATTTT. It translates to CASSLGGGSGNTIYF. Looking up the rest from reference TRBV28 and TRBJ1-3 gives the full variable domain: DVKVTQSSRYLVKRTGEKVFLECVQDMDHENMFWYRQDPGLGLRLIYFSYDVKMKEKGDIPEGYSVSREKKERFSLILESASTNQTSMYLCASSLGGGSGNTIYFGEGSWLTVV.

This chain uses TRBV5-1 with TRBJ2-3, with 12 bases identical to TRBD1. Germline CDR1 reads SGHRS; CDR2 reads YFSETQ. The length of the CDR3 is 15 residues. The trim removed 3 bases at V and 6 bases at J, leaving 5 bases unmatched. CDR3 nucleotide sequence: TGCGCCAGCAGCTGGGGACAGGGGGCGATTGATACGCAGTATTTT. Its translation is CASSWGQGAIDTQYF.

The chain uses TRBV7-8 and TRBJ1-1; 7 nucleotides match TRBD1. There are 15 residues in the CDR3. J was trimmed by 1 base and V by 5 bases; bases with no gene match: 7. From germline, CDR1 is SGHVS and CDR2 FQNEAQ. CDR3 in amino acids: CASSPRQGSNTEAFF. The CDR3 DNA follows: TGTGCCAGCAGCCCTAGACAGGGCTCGAACACTGAAGCTTTCTTT.

This chain joins TRBV6-1 and TRBJ1-1, with D hard to call. This CDR3 region has 13 residues. V dropped 6 bases and J dropped 4 bases, with 12 bases sitting between them. The V gene's germline CDR1 is MNHNS and CDR2 SASEGT. CDR3 residues: CASSLLSGTEAFF. DNA of the CDR3: TGTGCCAGCAGCCTACTTAGCGGCACTGAAGCTTTCTTT.

This clone has a single count. The gene calls are TRBV12-5 and TRBJ2-2; D perhaps matches TRBD1 (6 bases). V was pared by 6 bases and J by 3 bases, with 14 bases between. Germline V CDR1 and CDR2: LGHNT, FRNRAP. The CDR3 length is 15 residues. CDR3 DNA sequence: TGTGCTAGTGGCCGAGGGGGTGGGGACACCGGGGAGCTGTTTTTT. Encoded protein: CASGRGGGDTGELFF.